The rows below give T cell receptor beta chains drawn from one sample of a study of PD-1 blockade in classical Hodgkin lymphoma. TCRdb's table, derived via immunoSEQ multiplex PCR, lists solely in-frame clones and lacks some. The repertoire holds 55,000 to 75,000 clones, with more than 85% as singletons. Sequencing was performed on peripheral blood mononuclear cells (PBMCs), taken at baseline. Every receptor here comes from a human donor with classical Hodgkin lymphoma. CDR3s include the opening cysteine and the closing phenylalanine or tryptophan. The D gene is left open where the match is weak. Clone size appears in some rows only: once, few, many, or a class for an expanded clone.

clone size | D gene | J gene | V gene | CDR3 protein | CDR3 DNA
NA | TRBD2 | TRBJ2-1 | TRBV27 | CASSLAGGPVEQFF | TGTGCCAGCAGTTTAGCGGGGGGGCCCGTTGAGCAGTTCTTC
NA | NA | TRBJ1-1 | TRBV19 | CASSPSLNTEAFF | TGTGCCAGTAGTCCTTCATTGAACACTGAAGCTTTCTTT
NA | TRBD1 | TRBJ2-7 | TRBV6-5 | CASSYSNRGLFEQYF | TGTGCCAGCAGTTACTCGAACAGGGGGCTATTTGAGCAGTACTTC
once | TRBD2 | TRBJ2-7 | TRBV27 | CASSLSRGLAALSYEQYF | TGTGCCAGCAGTTTATCTCGGGGACTAGCGGCTCTGTCTTACGAGCAGTACTTC
few | NA | TRBJ2-1 | TRBV6-5 | CASSYFSREPGEQFF | TGTGCCAGCAGTTATTTCTCGCGGGAACCCGGCGAGCAGTTCTTC
NA | TRBD2 | TRBJ2-5 | TRBV5-6 | CASSLSQRGDWETQYF | TGTGCCAGCAGCTTGAGTCAGCGGGGGGACTGGGAGACCCAGTACTTC
NA | NA | TRBJ1-4 | TRBV28 | CASSSENEKLFF | TGTGCCAGCAGTTCGGAAAATGAAAAACTGTTTTTT
NA | NA | TRBJ2-3 | TRBV19 | CASSSGPDTQYF | TGTGCCAGTAGTAGCGGTCCAGATACGCAGTATTTT
NA | NA | TRBJ2-7 | TRBV19 | CASSIEGDRLVYEQYF | TGTGCCAGTAGTATAGAGGGAGATCGACTGGTCTACGAGCAGTACTTC
NA | NA | TRBJ1-1 | TRBV19 | CASSMRGEREAFF | TGTGCCAGTAGTATGAGAGGGGAACGTGAAGCTTTCTTT
NA | NA | TRBJ1-2 | TRBV4-2 | CASSPPTGDGYYGYTF | TGTGCCAGCAGCCCCCCAACGGGGGACGGATACTATGGCTACACCTTC
once | NA | TRBJ2-3 | TRBV18 | CASSPPLVDTQYF | TGTGCCAGCTCACCACCCCTCGTAGATACGCAGTATTTT
NA | TRBD1 | TRBJ1-2 | TRBV7-6 | CASSLASTSPGDRAYGYTF | TGTGCCAGCAGCTTAGCGAGCACATCCCCGGGGGACAGGGCCTATGGCTACACCTTC
NA | TRBD2 | TRBJ2-2 | TRBV19 | CASSRAGEGVRELFF | TGTGCCAGTAGTAGAGCGGGAGAAGGGGTCCGGGAGCTGTTTTTT
NA | NA | TRBJ2-3 | TRBV5-1 | CASSPLASTDTQYF | TGCGCCAGCAGCCCACTAGCCTCCACAGATACGCAGTATTTT
NA | TRBD2 | TRBJ2-7 | TRBV4-2 | CASSQELAGGSWGGEQYF | TGTGCCAGCAGCCAAGAACTAGCGGGAGGATCTTGGGGGGGCGAGCAGTACTTC
NA | NA | TRBJ2-5 | TRBV29-1 | CSASGTRGLGETQYF | TGCAGCGCCTCCGGGACTCGGGGACTTGGAGAGACCCAGTACTTC
NA | NA | TRBJ2-4 | TRBV5-1 | CASSLWWLGGAVAKNIQYF | TGCGCCAGCAGCTTGTGGTGGTTGGGGGGCGCGGTAGCCAAAAACATTCAGTACTTC
NA | TRBD1 | TRBJ1-6 | TRBV18 | CASSPNGGDRGAGNSPLHF | TGTGCCAGCTCACCAAACGGGGGGGACAGGGGCGCAGGTAATTCACCCCTCCACTTT
NA | TRBD1 | TRBJ2-7 | TRBV9 | CASSQSWDRPHEQYF | TGTGCCAGCAGCCAGAGTTGGGACAGGCCCCACGAGCAGTACTTC
NA | TRBD1 | TRBJ2-7 | TRBV5-1 | CASSLTGNTYEQYF | TGCGCCAGCAGCCTGACAGGGAACACCTACGAGCAGTACTTC
NA | NA | TRBJ1-1 | TRBV6-5 | CASRADSKRTEAFF | TGTGCCAGCAGAGCGGACAGTAAGAGAACTGAAGCTTTCTTT
NA | TRBD1 | TRBJ1-1 | TRBV30 | CAWSGGQGNTEAFF | TGTGCCTGGAGTGGGGGACAGGGTAACACTGAAGCTTTCTTT
NA | NA | TRBJ1-3 | TRBV7-9 | CASSLPAGDTIYF | TGTGCCAGCAGCTTACCCGCCGGGGACACCATATATTTT
NA | NA | TRBJ2-1 | TRBV27 | CASTPGGSHNEQFF | TGTGCCAGCACCCCAGGAGGGTCCCACAATGAGCAGTTCTTC
few | TRBD1 | TRBJ1-1 | TRBV6-6 | CASSLQGGTEAFF | TGTGCCAGCAGTTTACAGGGGGGCACTGAAGCTTTCTTT
NA | NA | TRBJ1-2 | TRBV29-1 | CSVEDWQDYGYTF | TGCAGCGTTGAAGATTGGCAAGACTATGGCTACACCTTC
NA | NA | TRBJ2-2 | TRBV7-3 | CASSLTGLLGTGELFF | TGTGCCAGCAGCTTAACGGGACTCCTGGGGACCGGGGAGCTGTTTTTT
NA | TRBD1 | TRBJ2-7 | TRBV18 | CASSPRQGTDEQYF | TGTGCCAGCTCACCACGACAGGGCACCGACGAGCAGTACTTC
NA | TRBD2 | TRBJ2-5 | TRBV25-1 | CASSEFAGRDQETQYF | TGTGCCAGCAGCGAATTTGCCGGGAGGGATCAAGAGACCCAGTACTTC
NA | NA | TRBJ2-5 | TRBV18 | CASSPLTAFETQYF | TGTGCCAGCTCACCACTTACAGCCTTCGAGACCCAGTACTTC